This entry lists 2 T cell receptor beta chains sequenced from one sample in a study of T cell changes during pregnancy in multiple sclerosis. Assay used: immunoSEQ multiplex PCR; TCRdb lists only in-frame clones, some missing. The sample has tens of thousands of clones, under 95% seen once; the top ten hold roughly 3.3%. The specimen comprised peripheral blood, sampled in the first trimester of pregnancy. The receptor set was obtained from a female donor in good health, enrolled as a control in a pregnancy study.

The V and J genes are TRBV9 and TRBJ1-1, with D unresolved. The CDR3 extends over 14 amino acids. V was trimmed by 1 base and J by 10 bases, leaving 17 bases between them. The germline V gene encodes CDR1 SGDLS and CDR2 YYNGEE. This chain's CDR3 is CASSVNPSLSVAFF. DNA of the CDR3: TGTGCCAGCAGCGTAAATCCAAGCCTTAGTGTAGCTTTCTTT. The entire variable domain, with the rest obtained from reference TRBV9 and TRBJ1-1, is as follows: DSGVTQTPKHLITATGQRVTLRCSPRSGDLSVYWYQQSLDQGLQFLIQYYNGEERAKGNILERFSAQQFPDLHSELNLSSLELGDSALYFCASSVNPSLSVAFFGQGTRLTVV.

V and J are TRBV2 and TRBJ2-3; tentative D call: TRBD2 (6 bases). V shed 4 bases and J shed 6 bases, with 11 bases lying between them. The germline V gene encodes CDR1 SNHLY and CDR2 FYNNEI. This CDR3 is 13 amino acids long. This CDR3 is CASSGDGGDTQYF. CDR3 DNA sequence: TGTGCCAGCAGTGGGGACGGGGGTGATACGCAGTATTTT.